This T cell receptor beta chain was observed in a study of blood T cell repertoires in COVID-19. For the study at large: There were acute and convalescent COVID-19 samples, and they came from the United States, Italy and Spain. The analysed material was cDNA or gDNA that came from T cells, B-cell-depleted T cells, or PBMCs.

Original processing notes: Reference gene primer amplification in the assay estimated nucleated cell counts. Sequenced by immunoSEQ multiplex PCR; TCRdb stores in-frame clones only, minus some. The DNA gave D and trimming, while V, J and clone size come from that table. Counted here are approximately 150,000 clones, over 75% occurring once; the ten biggest clones make up 13%. This clone came up once. J was trimmed by 3 bases and V by 2 bases; bases with no gene match: 4. This CDR3 spans 14 amino acids. Germline V gene sequence: CDR1 SGHAT, CDR2 FQNNGV. One Seattle source followed patients from active infection through their disease course.

This receptor was taken from a young man with COVID-19, enrolled during active disease. The V call is TRBV11-2, the J call TRBJ2-7; TRBD2 aligns across 7 bases. Sequencing input: peripheral blood. The CDR3 bases are TGTGCCAGCAGCTTATGGGGGGGGAACTACGAGCAGTACTTC. It specifies CASSLWGGNYEQYF.